This T cell receptor beta chain comes out of a study of cytomegalovirus exposure and HLA in healthy donors. Notes on the study in general: In a later analysis, productive TCRs from donors in an Asian-associated ancestry cluster reportedly carried fewer N-insertions than the cohort mean. Later on, analysis showed that most CMV-associated TCR beta chains appeared to be HLA-restricted.

The sample holds one count of this clone. What it recognizes is unknown. The CDR3 extends over 17 amino acids. Trimming cost V 3 bases and J 1 base, with 18 bases left between them. CDR1 and CDR2 from the germline V gene are SGHAT and FQNNGV. Primers for the PCR totalled 60 Vbeta and 13 Jbeta. Study processing details: About 11 million shared chains were among the roughly 78 million unique TCR beta chains that a later analysis counted. Only in-frame clones appear in the TCRdb table, and some are missing; sequencing was by immunoSEQ multiplex PCR. That table gives V, J and clone size, and the DNA gave D and trimming. In the table there are nearly 110,000 clones, roughly 77% of which are singletons.

This TCR was recovered from a man aged 35-49 years in good health and CMV-seronegative. Sequencing used PBMCs. The chain joins TRBV11-2 to TRBJ1-1; D is unresolved. Here the CDR3 DNA reads TGTGCCAGCAGCTTGCGAGGGTTCCCTGGGCCGAACACTGAAGCTTTCTTT. Its protein is CASSLRGFPGPNTEAFF. The full variable domain, with the rest looked up from reference TRBV11-2 and TRBJ1-1, is EAGVAQSPRYKIIEKRQSVAFWCNPISGHATLYWYQQILGQGPKLLIQFQNNGVVDDSQLPKDRFSAERLKGVDSTLKIQPAKLEDSAVYLCASSLRGFPGPNTEAFFGQGTRLTVV.